A selection of T cell receptor beta chains follows, all from one sample in a study of PD-1 blockade in classical Hodgkin lymphoma. Produced via immunoSEQ multiplex PCR; TCRdb's table is partial and in-frame only. The table has tens of thousands of clones, about 72% seen once. Sequencing was performed on CD4+ T cells from blood, taken before the fourth cycle of nivolumab. The origin of the receptors is a human donor with classical Hodgkin lymphoma. Each CDR3 is given with its conserved first and last residue. Each record gives: V gene, CDR3 length, J gene, clone size, CDR3 protein. The size of a clone is reported for some rows only, either as once, few or many, or as a class for expanded clones.

TRBV6-6	13	TRBJ1-5	once	CASSLSLAQPQHF
TRBV7-2	14	TRBJ2-1	.	CASSLSRGHNEQFF
TRBV6-5	14	TRBJ1-4	.	CASSTTGEGEKLFF
TRBV6-4	15	TRBJ1-5	.	CALPPGAQGNQPQHF
TRBV28	17	TRBJ1-4	few	CASLPGDRVLSNEKLFF
TRBV6-1	14	TRBJ2-3	.	CASSAGGEWDTQYF
TRBV10-2	15	TRBJ2-3	.	CASRKTGTPTDTQYF
TRBV6-6	14	TRBJ1-6	few	CASRIRAPNSPLHF
TRBV21-1	15	TRBJ1-2	few	CASTSPLGRKYGYTF
TRBV11-3	15	TRBJ2-1	.	CASSLNSGAYNEQFF
TRBV5-1	16	TRBJ2-7	.	CASSFGFGTGFYEQYF
TRBV7-9	15	TRBJ2-5	.	CASSFGGMGEETQYF
TRBV5-1	16	TRBJ2-1	.	CASSYIGGGIYNEQFF
TRBV13	18	TRBJ2-7	.	CASSPHLFEGASSYEQYF
TRBV5-1	16	TRBJ2-2	once	CASSLVGRTNTGELFF
TRBV29-1	19	TRBJ2-3	.	CSVDRSLAGGLARTDTQYF
TRBV6-6	13	TRBJ1-2	.	CASSYFRNYGYTF
TRBV7-9	19	TRBJ1-1	.	CASNDPGVLGSAQNTEAFF
TRBV18	15	TRBJ1-2	.	CASSPPVLNRGGYTF
TRBV19	15	TRBJ1-3	few	CASSLDRSSGNTIYF
TRBV28	14	TRBJ1-6	.	CASSSGTGGSPLHF
TRBV5-1	15	TRBJ2-6	.	CASSSQGPGANVLTF
TRBV5-1	15	TRBJ2-1	.	CASSLVPTGYNEQFF
TRBV19	14	TRBJ2-7	few	CASSIAPTSYEQYF
TRBV5-6	15	TRBJ2-3	.	CASSFGLVRSDTQYF
TRBV27	14	TRBJ1-5	few	CASSLQRGGQPQHF
TRBV27	14	TRBJ1-2	.	CASSLTGTNYGYTF
TRBV16	14	TRBJ2-7	.	CASSQSVWPYEQYF
TRBV2	16	.	once	CASSPPAGEDAYEQYF
TRBV5-8	15	TRBJ2-7	few	CASSPHRVLSYEQYF
TRBV4-1	14	TRBJ2-3	.	CASRFGGSTDTQYF
TRBV7-2	15	TRBJ2-3	once	CASSPRGGRADTQYF
TRBV28	15	TRBJ2-6	.	CASDNPISGANVLTF
TRBV6-6	16	TRBJ2-2	once	CASSPRDRGFTGELFF